A single sample is the source of the 30 T cell receptor beta chains below, sequenced in a study of early T cells in non-severe SARS-CoV-2 infection. Using its own MiXCR run on the 5' RACE reads, TCRdb lists one record per CDR3 protein. The profile covers around 35,000 distinct CDR3 sequences, with roughly 5.7% appearing a single time and approximately 6% taken by the ten largest. Sequences were obtained from whole blood. These receptors all stem from an adult who was a healthcare worker with PCR-confirmed SARS-CoV-2 infection or an uninfected control (not recorded which).

This clonotype was detected ten times or more. Here the CDR3 DNA reads TGTGCCAGCAGCCATGGGGAATGGAACGCCCAGTACTTC. Its protein is CASSHGEWNAQYF. The gene calls are TRBV3-2 and TRBJ2-5. TRBV3-2 is designated a pseudogene. The CDR3 totals 13 residues.

This clonotype was counted between two and nine times. The chain is built from TRBV19 and TRBJ1-4, with D perhaps TRBD1 (5 bases). Germline V gives CDR1 LNHDA, CDR2 SQIVND (reference sequence). CDR3 length: 15 amino acids. Between the trimmed V and J ends, which lost 5 bases and 4 bases, there was a span of 14 bases. The chain's CDR3 is CASSEGPAVNEKLFF. The CDR3 DNA follows: TGTGCCAGTAGTGAGGGGCCGGCTGTTAATGAAAAACTGTTTTTT.

This clonotype showed up many times. The chain has TRBV9 and TRBJ2-3, with TRBD2 matching 9 bases. This CDR3 spans 14 amino acids. V gave up 3 bases and J gave up 4 bases; unmatched junction bases: 3. Germline CDR1 is SGDLS and CDR2 is YYNGEE. The CDR3 nucleotides are TGTGCCAGCAGCGCCAGCGGGAGGTCAGATACGCAGTATTTT. It encodes CASSASGRSDTQYF.

The genes are TRBV18 and TRBJ1-1; maybe TRBD1 (5 bases). Germline assignment: CDR1 KGHSH and CDR2 LQKENI. Trimming removed 2 bases at V and 4 bases at J, with 14 bases between. This CDR3 is 15 amino acids long. This CDR3 reads CASSPVPGTGTEAFF. The CDR3 bases are TGTGCCAGCTCACCAGTCCCTGGGACGGGCACTGAAGCTTTCTTT.

The gene calls are TRBV3-1 and TRBJ2-4, with 10 bases identical to TRBD1. The germline V gene has CDR1 LGHDT and CDR2 YNNKEL (reference sequence). The CDR3 has 12 amino acids. The V segment lost 0 bases and the J segment 15 bases; nucleotides outside the gene matches: 2. The CDR3 sequence is CASSQEGTGVYF. DNA of the CDR3: TGTGCCAGCAGCCAAGAGGGGACAGGGGTGTACTTC.

This clonotype has at least ten counts. The chain couples TRBV4-3 to TRBJ2-7; weak D call: TRBD1 (5 bases). V gave up 1 base and J gave up 2 bases, with 21 bases separating them. The CDR3 has 18 amino acids. Germline CDR1 LGHNA, CDR2 YSLEER. The CDR3 reads CASSQGYSGYPKTYEQYF. Here the CDR3 DNA reads TGCGCCAGCAGCCAAGGATACTCAGGGTACCCTAAGACCTACGAGCAGTACTTC.

This clonotype was seen repeatedly, ten times or more. The chain couples TRBV4-1 to TRBJ1-6; D is unresolved. The CDR3 spans 13 residues. Germline V gene lookup returns CDR1 MGHRA and CDR2 YSYEKL. Trimming pared 4 bases from V and 5 bases from J, leaving 6 bases between. CDR3 in amino acids: CASSLSNNSPLHF. The CDR3 bases are TGCGCCAGCAGCCTGTCCAATAATTCACCCCTCCACTTT.

This clonotype was detected ten times or more. This chain joins TRBV20-1 and TRBJ2-3; D remains unclear. Per the germline V gene, CDR1 is DFQATT and CDR2 is SNEGSKA (reference sequence). This CDR3 contains 13 residues. The V end was cut by 3 bases, the J end by 0 bases, with 7 bases between. The CDR3 is CSASGDSTDTQYF. Written as DNA, the CDR3 is TGCAGTGCTAGTGGAGATAGCACAGATACGCAGTATTTT.

Concerning this clonotype: A read error may be the cause here, since a much bigger clone is one base away. The V call is TRBV2, the J call TRBJ2-7; weak D call: TRBD2 (5 bases). Looked up from germline, CDR1 is SNHLY and CDR2 is FYNNEI. The ends were cut back, 1 base at V and 1 base at J, with 11 bases in the middle. The CDR3 has 15 amino acids. The CDR3 DNA sequence: TGTGCCAGCAGTGAAGACGTAGCGTTGTCCTACGAGCAGTACTTC. It translates to CASSEDVALSYEQYF.

This clonotype was picked up many times. V gene TRBV20-1 combines with J gene TRBJ2-7, with 7 bases lining up with TRBD2. The J segment lost 6 bases and the V segment lost 5 bases, leaving 7 bases of the junction unmatched. The length of the CDR3 is 12 residues. CDR1 is DFQATT, CDR2 SNEGSKA, per germline (reference sequence). DNA for the CDR3: TGCAGTGCTCCCGGACTAGAGCCCGAGCAGTACTTC. It codes for CSAPGLEPEQYF.

This clonotype has only one observation. CDR3 coding DNA: TGTGCCAGCAGTTACGAGCGGGAGGGCTGGGGCACAGATACGCAGTATTTT. Encoded protein: CASSYEREGWGTDTQYF. V usage is TRBV6-6 and J usage is TRBJ2-3, with 10 bases identical to TRBD2. The CDR3 extends over 17 amino acids. The V and J ends lost 2 bases and 1 base, in that order; junction bases with no gene match: 6. Germline assignment: CDR1 MNHNY and CDR2 SVGAGI (reference sequence).

This rearrangement joins TRBV20-1 to TRBJ2-7; the match to TRBD1 covers 8 bases. This CDR3 contains 16 residues. The V and J ends lost 1 base and 4 bases, in that order; junction bases with no gene match: 12. Germline lookup yields CDR1 DFQATT and CDR2 SNEGSKA (reference sequence). The CDR3 DNA reads as TGCAGTGCTAGAGTCCTGGAGACAGGGGCCACTTACGAGCAGTACTTC. The encoded protein is CSARVLETGATYEQYF.

This clonotype was observed a few times. J is TRBJ1-1 and V is TRBV15; D gene ambiguous. With 0 bases removed from V and 0 bases from J, the gap between germline ends came to 14 bases. The germline gives CDR1 LNHNV, CDR2 YYDKDF (reference sequence). CDR3 length: 17 residues. The DNA for the CDR3 is TGTGCCACCAGCAGAGACCGCGTCGGCCTAATGAACACTGAAGCTTTCTTT. This translates into CATSRDRVGLMNTEAFF.

V is TRBV9 and J is TRBJ2-3, with D unclear. The ends were cut back, 0 bases at V and 2 bases at J, with 4 bases in the middle. CDR3 length: 13 residues. Germline lookup yields CDR1 SGDLS and CDR2 YYNGEE. The CDR3 is CASSVGPTDTQYF. DNA of the CDR3: TGTGCCAGCAGCGTAGGACCCACAGATACGCAGTATTTT.

As concerns this clonotype: It may be a read error: a sequence one base away is much more abundant. The chain recombines TRBV12-3 or TRBV12-4 with TRBJ2-7; TRBD1 is a possible D gene (5 bases). The CDR3 spans 14 residues. V was trimmed by 5 bases and J by 9 bases, leaving 20 bases between them. DNA of the CDR3: TGTGCCAGCAGTCCGGACGACAGACCCAAGGGGCAGTACTTC. Protein product: CASSPDDRPKGQYF.

This clonotype was seen repeatedly, ten times or more. This sequence joins TRBV6-6 and TRBJ1-1; 8 bases agree with TRBD1. J gave up 3 bases and V 6 bases, and 3 bases lay outside the gene matches. From germline, CDR1 is MNHNY and CDR2 SVGAGI (reference sequence). This CDR3 is built from 13 residues. CDR3 sequence (DNA): TGTGCCAGCAGGACAGGGGTCTACACTGAAGCTTTCTTT. It encodes CASRTGVYTEAFF.

This clonotype has ten or more counts. The chain carries TRBV29-1 and TRBJ2-5, with D unclear. The V and J ends lost 8 bases and 4 bases respectively, with 11 bases between them. The CDR3 extends over 11 amino acids. Germline V gene sequence: CDR1 SQVTM, CDR2 ANQGSEA. CDR3: CSSGVGETQYF. The DNA for the CDR3 is TGCAGCTCTGGCGTCGGAGAGACCCAGTACTTC.

The table lists this clonotype with many counts. This chain joins TRBV3-1 and TRBJ1-2; TRBD1 aligns across 7 bases. The trim removed 7 bases at V and 2 bases at J, leaving 4 bases unmatched. Germline CDR1 LGHDT, CDR2 YNNKEL (reference sequence). This CDR3 is built from 13 residues. The DNA of the CDR3 is TGTGCCAGCACCGGGACAGAGAACTATGGCTACACCTTC. This translates into CASTGTENYGYTF.

In this sample, this clonotype turned up many times. V is TRBV11-2 and J is TRBJ2-7, with unresolved D. The length of the CDR3 is 13 residues. Deletions cut 2 bases from V and 4 bases from J, with 9 bases between. In germline, CDR1 is SGHAT, CDR2 FQNNGV. CDR3 loop: CASSLLGGYEQYF. The CDR3 DNA reads as TGTGCCAGCAGCTTATTAGGCGGTTACGAGCAGTACTTC.

A few counts support this clonotype. V gene TRBV20-1 combines with J gene TRBJ2-1, with TRBD2 as a possible D gene (6 bases). Germline-derived CDR1 and CDR2 are DFQATT and SNEGSKA (reference sequence). The CDR3 is 16 amino acids. Trimming stripped 2 bases from V and 4 bases from J, with 18 bases between. As DNA, the CDR3 is TGCAGTGCTAGACGAGACTCAGCGGGTGGGTACAATGAGCAGTTCTTC. Its protein is CSARRDSAGGYNEQFF.

This clonotype was seen repeatedly, ten times or more. This rearrangement joins TRBV20-1 to TRBJ2-7; D is unresolved. The germline V gene has CDR1 DFQATT and CDR2 SNEGSKA (reference sequence). Between the trimmed V and J ends, which lost 3 bases and 5 bases, there was a span of 8 bases. The CDR3 loop spans 11 amino acids. The CDR3 loop reads CSASVANEQYF. Written as DNA, the CDR3 is TGCAGTGCTAGCGTCGCGAACGAGCAGTACTTC.

This clonotype has more than one count but fewer than ten. The chain joins TRBV7-9 to TRBJ2-1; D is perhaps TRBD1 (5 bases). V was shortened by 0 bases and J by 7 bases, with 10 bases between the two germline ends. Germline loops: CDR1 SEHNR, CDR2 FQNEAQ (reference sequence). CDR3 size: 14 residues. CDR3 residues: CASSLALTVNEQFF. In nucleotides, the CDR3 is TGTGCCAGCAGCTTAGCGCTGACAGTAAATGAGCAGTTCTTC. The complete variable domain, with remaining parts taken from reference TRBV7-9 and TRBJ2-1, reads DTGVSQNPRHKITKRGQNVTFRCDPISEHNRLYWYRQTLGQGPEFLTYFQNEAQLEKSRLLSDRFSAERPKGSFSTLEIQRTEQGDSAMYLCASSLALTVNEQFFGPGTRLTVL.

The CDR3 sequence is CASSMGGAGEQYF. The DNA for the CDR3 is TGTGCCAGCAGCATGGGGGGGGCAGGCGAGCAGTACTTC. The rearrangement joins TRBV7-2 to TRBJ2-7, with a tentative D call TRBD2 (7 bases). The CDR3 is 13 residues long. Germline CDR1 SGHTA, CDR2 FQGNSA. V shed 5 bases and J shed 6 bases, with 14 bases lying between them.

The chain employs TRBV7-2 and TRBJ2-5; D remains ambiguous. This CDR3 region has 12 residues. Germline V gene sequence: CDR1 SGHTA, CDR2 FQGNSA. V lost 0 bases and J lost 7, with 6 bases in between. CDR3 sequence reads: CASSLAGGTQYF. The CDR3 nucleotides read TGTGCCAGCAGCTTAGCCGGCGGGACCCAGTACTTC.

The rearrangement joins TRBV5-1 to TRBJ2-3; TRBD1 agrees at 7 bases. The CDR3 contains 17 residues. V dropped 0 bases and J dropped 3; count of bases not matched to a gene: 10. From germline, CDR1 is SGHRS and CDR2 YFSETQ. CDR3 coding DNA: TGCGCCAGCAGCTTGGAAGGGCAGGGGGTGAGGACAGATACGCAGTATTTT. Translating gives CASSLEGQGVRTDTQYF.

This clonotype was counted at least ten times. This rearrangement joins TRBV27 to TRBJ2-2, with D tentatively TRBD2 (6 bases). The CDR3 has 15 residues. V was trimmed by 6 bases and J by 2 bases, leaving 13 bases between them. The germline gives CDR1 MNHEY, CDR2 SMNVEV (reference sequence). The DNA of the CDR3 is TGTGCCAGCAGCGGCGGGAAGATAAACACCGGGGAGCTGTTTTTT. Protein sequence: CASSGGKINTGELFF.

There are many counts of this clonotype. The V gene is TRBV9, the J gene TRBJ2-7; tentatively, D is TRBD2 (8 bases). V shed 3 bases and J shed 7 bases, with 17 bases lying between them. Germline values: CDR1 SGDLS, CDR2 YYNGEE. The length of the CDR3 is 14 residues. The CDR3 nucleotides read TGTGCCAGCAGCGCGGGGGGGACAGCAAGGGAGCAGTACTTC. Translation gives CASSAGGTAREQYF.

The rearrangement links TRBV12-3 or TRBV12-4 to TRBJ2-2; the match to TRBD2 covers 9 bases. The CDR3 has 15 residues. The ends lost 6 bases at V and 3 bases at J; junction bases unmatched: 5. The DNA for the CDR3 is TGTGCCAGCAGATCGATAGCGGGGGACACCGGGGAGCTGTTTTTT. This translates into CASRSIAGDTGELFF.

This clonotype was seen at least ten times. The chain uses TRBV18 and TRBJ1-1, with D possibly matching TRBD1 (5 bases). Trimming cost V 3 bases and J 3 bases, with 11 bases left between them. Looked up from germline, CDR1 is KGHSH and CDR2 is LQKENI. This CDR3 contains 14 residues. CDR3 sequence: CASSPTGGDTEAFF. The CDR3 DNA sequence: TGTGCCAGCTCACCTACCGGGGGGGACACTGAAGCTTTCTTT.

Only a few counts were recorded for this clonotype. The chain carries TRBV3-1 and TRBJ2-7; a possible D gene is TRBD2 (5 bases). The CDR3 is made up of 13 amino acids. Trimming took off 10 bases at V and 4 bases at J, with 17 bases between the two ends. Germline V CDR1 and CDR2: LGHDT, YNNKEL (reference sequence). DNA of the CDR3: TGTGCCACGAAAACTATAGCGCTATACGAGCAGTACTTC. Translating gives CATKTIALYEQYF.